The TCR beta chain described here comes from a study of blood T cell repertoires in COVID-19. For the study at large: Sources were T cells, B-cell-depleted T cells, or PBMCs; the material itself was cDNA or gDNA.

The germline V gene encodes CDR1 KGHSH and CDR2 LQKENI. CDR3 length: 11 amino acids. V was cut by 4 bases and J by 7 bases, with 8 bases left in between. In the authors' workflow: Amplification with reference gene primers provided the estimates of nucleated cell counts. Clones were read by immunoSEQ multiplex PCR, and TCRdb kept only the in-frame ones, dropping some. The V and J calls and clone size are taken from that table; D and trimming were inferred from the DNA. The table shows 250,000 to 350,000 clones, with roughly 90% occurring only once. Notes on this clone: The sample has other DNA sequences that encode this CDR3 too.

The TCR sequence derives from an older woman with acute or convalescent COVID-19. What was sequenced was peripheral blood. J is TRBJ2-7 and V is TRBV18, with D perhaps TRBD1 (5 bases). CDR3 nucleotide sequence: TGTGCCAGCTCACTCCAGGGAGAGCAGTACTTC. Its protein product is CASSLQGEQYF. The whole variable domain, remainder taken from reference TRBV18 and TRBJ2-7, is NAGVMQNPRHLVRRRGQEARLRCSPMKGHSHVYWYRQLPEEGLKFMVYLQKENIIDESGMPKERFSAEFPKEGPSILRIQQVVRGDSAAYFCASSLQGEQYFGPGTRLTVT.